This T cell receptor beta chain was profiled in a study of T-cell reconstitution after alpha-beta-depleted transplantation in children (TCRdb year 2016). Study-wide context: Using TCR repertoire profiling, the study followed T-cell immune reconstitution in a quantitative way in children after TCRalphabeta/CD19-depleted allogeneic hematopoietic cell transplantation.

Its CDR3 holds 15 amino acids, cysteine through phenylalanine. The CDR3 DNA has 45 bases and is translated from base 1. In the germline V gene, CDR1 corresponds to SGHAT and CDR2 to FQNNGV. Cut back by 0 bases and 2 bases, the V and J ends lie 8 bases apart. What the authors observed across the whole study: The apparently early recovery of alphabetaT-cell counts about two months after transplant reportedly depended on only several hundred rapidly expanded clones that came from non-depleted graft cells. Hyperexpanded clone frequencies declined over subsequent months; after one year, T-cell counts and TCRbeta diversity were mostly attributed to newly produced T cells. In some patients, high TCRbeta diversity at day 60 was attributed to recipient T cells and intrathymic progenitors that had survived conditioning.

This clonotype was found many times. The antigen it recognizes is unknown. No per-base quality is available; no much larger clone lies one base away. In light of the paper, this sample's treatment or condition label describes: allogeneic hematopoietic cell transplantation with graft depleted of TCRalphabeta T cells and CD19 B cells. The transplant recipients were children given TCRalphabeta/CD19-depleted allogeneic hematopoietic cell grafts. Library construction relied on PCR. The sequencing machine was an Illumina HiSeq 2500. To normalize quantification of the TCRbeta repertoire, the TCR libraries were built with molecular barcoding that relied on unique molecular identifiers. The raw public reads went through TCRdb reprocessing: fastp at Q25, MiXCR clone calling, in-frame beta chains kept. For every CDR3 protein sequence, its rows merge into one entry that carries the most common genes and DNA. The sample contains roughly 400,000 distinct CDR3 sequences, approximately 42% of them found a single time. 27% of the sample is held by the ten biggest clonotypes.

The specimen was PBMCs, collected before TCRalphabeta/CD19-depleted stem cell transplant. The clonotype originates from a girl aged 2-15 years with aplastic anemia, due to receive a stem cell transplant. Recombination linked TRBV11-2 to TRBJ1-3, with the D gene not clear enough to name. The sequenced DNA: TGTGCCAGCAGCTTAGATTTGGCAGCTGGAAACACCATATATTTT. This yields the protein CASSLDLAAGNTIYF.